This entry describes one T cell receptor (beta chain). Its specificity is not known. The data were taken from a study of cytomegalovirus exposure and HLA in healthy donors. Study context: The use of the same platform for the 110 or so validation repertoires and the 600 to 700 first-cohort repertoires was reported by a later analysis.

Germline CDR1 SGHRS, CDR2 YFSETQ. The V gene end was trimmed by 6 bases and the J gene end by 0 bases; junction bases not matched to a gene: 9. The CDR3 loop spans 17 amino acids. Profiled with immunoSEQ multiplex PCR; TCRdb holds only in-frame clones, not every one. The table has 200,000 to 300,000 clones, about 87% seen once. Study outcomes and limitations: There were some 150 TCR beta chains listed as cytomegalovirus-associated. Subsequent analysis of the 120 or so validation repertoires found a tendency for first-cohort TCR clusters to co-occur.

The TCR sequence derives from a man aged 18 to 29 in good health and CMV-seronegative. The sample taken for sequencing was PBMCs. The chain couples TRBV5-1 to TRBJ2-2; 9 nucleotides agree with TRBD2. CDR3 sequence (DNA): TGCGCCAGCACCCGGAGCAGCGGGGGGACGAACACCGGGGAGCTGTTTTTT. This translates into CASTRSSGGTNTGELFF.